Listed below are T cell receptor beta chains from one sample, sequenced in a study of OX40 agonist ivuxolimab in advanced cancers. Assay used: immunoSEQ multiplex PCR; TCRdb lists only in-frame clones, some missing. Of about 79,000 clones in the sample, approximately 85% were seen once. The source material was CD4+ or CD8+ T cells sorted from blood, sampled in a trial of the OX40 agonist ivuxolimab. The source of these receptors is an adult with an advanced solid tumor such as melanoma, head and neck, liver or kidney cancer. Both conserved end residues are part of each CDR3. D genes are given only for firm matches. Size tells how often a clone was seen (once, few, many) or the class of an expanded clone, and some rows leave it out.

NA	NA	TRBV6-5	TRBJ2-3	CASSSQTGISTDTQYF	TGTGCCAGCAGTTCACAGACTGGAATTAGCACAGATACGCAGTATTTT
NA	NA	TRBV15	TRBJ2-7	CATSRGGTAHEQYF	TGTGCCACCAGCAGAGGCGGGACAGCCCACGAGCAGTACTTC
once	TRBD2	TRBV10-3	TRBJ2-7	CAISAGTSGSYEQYF	TGTGCCATCAGTGCGGGGACTAGCGGGAGTTACGAGCAGTACTTC
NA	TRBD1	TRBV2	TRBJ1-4	CASRAQGTNEKLFF	TGTGCCAGCAGGGCACAGGGGACGAATGAAAAACTGTTTTTT
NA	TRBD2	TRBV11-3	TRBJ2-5	CASSPGTSGRANFETQYF	TGTGCCAGCAGCCCCGGGACTAGCGGGAGGGCCAATTTTGAGACCCAGTACTTC
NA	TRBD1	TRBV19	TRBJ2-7	CASSRQGESYEQYF	TGTGCCAGTAGCCGACAGGGTGAGTCCTACGAGCAGTACTTC
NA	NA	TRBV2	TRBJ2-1	CASSGFPTSYNEQFF	TGTGCCAGCAGTGGCTTTCCGACCTCCTACAATGAGCAGTTCTTC
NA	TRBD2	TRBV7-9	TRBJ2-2	CASSLGGSVPGELFF	TGTGCCAGCAGCTTAGGCGGGAGCGTCCCCGGGGAGCTGTTTTTT
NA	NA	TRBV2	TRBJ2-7	CASSEARGSEQYF	TGTGCCAGCAGTGAAGCGCGGGGCAGCGAGCAGTACTTC
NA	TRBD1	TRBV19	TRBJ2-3	CASSDRQRQGRTDTQYF	TGTGCCAGCTCGGACAGACAACGACAGGGGCGCACAGATACGCAGTATTTT
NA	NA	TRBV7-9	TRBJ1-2	CASSLSIEWDGYTF	TGTGCCAGCAGCTTATCCATCGAGTGGGATGGCTACACCTTC
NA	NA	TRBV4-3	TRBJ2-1	CASSQSRQGGNEQFF	TGCGCCAGCAGCCAATCAAGGCAGGGTGGGAATGAGCAGTTCTTC
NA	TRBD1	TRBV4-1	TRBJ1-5	CASSLRQGYSNQPQHF	TGCGCCAGCAGCCTCCGACAGGGCTATAGCAATCAGCCCCAGCATTTT
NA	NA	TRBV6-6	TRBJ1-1	CASSFTGIAYTEAFF	TGTGCCAGCAGTTTCACCGGGATCGCCTACACTGAAGCTTTCTTT
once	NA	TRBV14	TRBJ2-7	CASSQVKDGYEQYF	TGTGCCAGCAGCCAAGTGAAGGACGGCTACGAGCAGTACTTC
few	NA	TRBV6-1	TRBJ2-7	CASSVDRESYEQYF	TGTGCCAGCAGTGTTGACAGAGAGTCCTACGAGCAGTACTTC
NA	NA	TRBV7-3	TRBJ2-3	CASSLMSTDTQYF	TGTGCCAGCAGCTTAATGAGCACAGATACGCAGTATTTT
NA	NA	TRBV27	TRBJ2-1	CASTRGAPGNEQFF	TGTGCCAGCACCCGGGGGGCCCCAGGCAATGAGCAGTTCTTC
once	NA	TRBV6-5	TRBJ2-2	CASSYNTGELFF	TGTGCCAGCAGTTACAACACCGGGGAGCTGTTTTTT
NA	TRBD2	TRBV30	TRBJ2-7	CAWRVSASGRALDEQYF	TGTGCCTGGAGAGTTTCGGCTAGCGGGAGGGCCCTCGACGAGCAGTACTTC
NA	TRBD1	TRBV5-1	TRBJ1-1	CASSHEPGQGAGTEAFF	TGCGCCAGCAGCCACGAACCGGGACAGGGGGCCGGTACTGAAGCTTTCTTT
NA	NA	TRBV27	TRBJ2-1	CASSGSFGNEQFF	TGTGCCAGCAGCGGGAGTTTTGGGAATGAGCAGTTCTTC
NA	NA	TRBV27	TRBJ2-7	CASSWQGGAYEQYF	TGTGCCAGCAGTTGGCAGGGGGGGGCCTACGAGCAGTACTTC
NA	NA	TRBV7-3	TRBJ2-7	CASSTSDFSGEQYF	TGTGCCAGCAGCACCTCGGACTTTTCGGGAGAGCAGTACTTC
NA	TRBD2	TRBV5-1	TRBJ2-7	CASSPPTGTSGSKYEQYF	TGCGCCAGCTCACCGCCAACCGGGACTAGCGGCTCTAAGTACGAGCAGTACTTC
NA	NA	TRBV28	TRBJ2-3	CASSSRAAYTDTQYF	TGTGCCAGCAGTTCAAGAGCGGCTTACACAGATACGCAGTATTTT
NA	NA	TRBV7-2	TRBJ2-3	CASSLRATSTDTQYF	TGTGCCAGCAGCTTAAGGGCGACCTCTACAGATACGCAGTATTTT
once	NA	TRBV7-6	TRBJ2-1	CASSPSLDSLPYNEQFF	TGTGCCAGCAGCCCCTCCCTCGACTCACTTCCATACAATGAGCAGTTCTTC
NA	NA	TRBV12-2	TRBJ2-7	CASRGPSGSYEQYF	TGTGCAAGTCGCGGCCCTAGCGGGAGCTACGAGCAGTACTTC
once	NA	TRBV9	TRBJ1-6	CASSPGGSYNSPLHF	TGTGCCAGCAGCCCGGGGGGCTCCTATAATTCACCCCTCCACTTT
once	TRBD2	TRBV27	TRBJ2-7	CASSFLAGSYEQYF	TGTGCCAGCAGTTTCCTAGCGGGTTCCTACGAGCAGTACTTC
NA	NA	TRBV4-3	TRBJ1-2	CASSQDRTNYGYTF	TGCGCCAGCAGCCAGGACAGAACTAACTATGGCTACACCTTC
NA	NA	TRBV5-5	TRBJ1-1	CASRQTTEAFF	TGTGCCAGCAGACAAACTACTGAAGCTTTCTTT
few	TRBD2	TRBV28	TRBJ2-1	CASSLMAGEWNEQFF	TGTGCCAGCAGTTTAATGGCGGGAGAGTGGAATGAGCAGTTCTTC
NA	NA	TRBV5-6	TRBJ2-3	CASTPPETNTDTQYF	TGTGCCAGCACCCCCCCCGAGACAAACACAGATACGCAGTATTTT